The clone carrying this T cell receptor (beta chain) was seen a handful of times. CDR1 LNHDA and CDR2 SQIVND come from the germline V gene (reference sequence). Between the trimmed V and J ends, which lost 4 bases and 8 bases, there was a span of 9 bases. The CDR3 extends over 11 amino acids. This sample was taken from a study of T-cell memory formation after mild COVID-19. TCRdb redid the calling of the 5' RACE reads with MiXCR, one entry per CDR3 protein. There are about 140,000 distinct CDR3 sequences in the sample; under 30% occur only once, and approximately 24% lies in the top ten. V usage is TRBV19 and J usage is TRBJ2-7, with D perhaps TRBD1 (5 bases). This clonotype was sampled from an adult woman who had mild COVID-19 (a few samples of this study predate the infection). Cell type and time point are not known. Sample: PBMCs or a T cell subset sorted from them (not recorded which). CDR3 nucleotide sequence: TGTGCCAGTAGTACAGGGAACAAGCAGTACTTC. It specifies CASSTGNKQYF.